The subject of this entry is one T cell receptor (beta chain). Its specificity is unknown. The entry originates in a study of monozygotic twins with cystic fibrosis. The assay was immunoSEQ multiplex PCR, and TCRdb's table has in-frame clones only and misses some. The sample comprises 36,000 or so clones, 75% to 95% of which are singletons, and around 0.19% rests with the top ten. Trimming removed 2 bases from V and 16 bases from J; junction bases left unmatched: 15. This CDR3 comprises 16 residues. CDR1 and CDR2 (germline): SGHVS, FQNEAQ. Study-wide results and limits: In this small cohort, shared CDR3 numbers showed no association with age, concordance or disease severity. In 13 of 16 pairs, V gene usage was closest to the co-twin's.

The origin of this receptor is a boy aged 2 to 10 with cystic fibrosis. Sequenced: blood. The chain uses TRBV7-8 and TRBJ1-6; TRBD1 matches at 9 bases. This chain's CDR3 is CASSLLGGTGSQGLHF. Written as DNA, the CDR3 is TGTGCCAGCAGCTTATTAGGAGGGACAGGGTCCCAGGGGCTCCACTTT.